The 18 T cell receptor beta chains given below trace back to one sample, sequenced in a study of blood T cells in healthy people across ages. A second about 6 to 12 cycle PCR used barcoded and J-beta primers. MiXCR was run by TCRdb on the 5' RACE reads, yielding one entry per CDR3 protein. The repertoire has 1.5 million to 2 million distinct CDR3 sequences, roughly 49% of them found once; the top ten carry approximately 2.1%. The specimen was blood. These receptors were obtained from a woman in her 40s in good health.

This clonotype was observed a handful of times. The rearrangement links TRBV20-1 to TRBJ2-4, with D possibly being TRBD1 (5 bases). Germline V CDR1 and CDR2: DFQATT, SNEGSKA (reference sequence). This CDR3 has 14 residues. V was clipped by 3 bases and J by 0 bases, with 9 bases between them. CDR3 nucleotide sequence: TGCAGTGCTAGCGACAGCCTAGCCAAAAACATTCAGTACTTC. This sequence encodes CSASDSLAKNIQYF.

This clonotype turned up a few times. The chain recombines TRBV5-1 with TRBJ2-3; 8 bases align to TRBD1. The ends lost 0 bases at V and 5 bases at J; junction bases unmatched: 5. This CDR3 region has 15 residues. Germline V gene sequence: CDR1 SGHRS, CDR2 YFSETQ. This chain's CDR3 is CASSLETGEVDTQYF. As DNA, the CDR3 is TGCGCCAGCAGCTTGGAGACAGGGGAGGTAGATACGCAGTATTTT.

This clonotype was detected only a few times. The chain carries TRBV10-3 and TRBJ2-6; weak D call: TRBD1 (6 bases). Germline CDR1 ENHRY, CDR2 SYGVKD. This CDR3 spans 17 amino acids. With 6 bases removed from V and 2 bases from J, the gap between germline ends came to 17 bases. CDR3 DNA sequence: TGTGCCATCAGAGGTGGACTTACAGGGACTGGGGCCAACGTCCTGACTTTC. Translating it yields CAIRGGLTGTGANVLTF.

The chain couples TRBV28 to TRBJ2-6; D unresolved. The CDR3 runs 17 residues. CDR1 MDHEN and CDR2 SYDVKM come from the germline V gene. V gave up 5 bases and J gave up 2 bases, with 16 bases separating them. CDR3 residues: CASSPLLRVTGANVLTF. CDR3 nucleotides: TGTGCCAGCAGTCCCCTTCTTAGGGTGACTGGGGCCAACGTCCTGACTTTC. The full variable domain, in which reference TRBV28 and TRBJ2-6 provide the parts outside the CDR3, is DVKVTQSSRYLVKRTGEKVFLECVQDMDHENMFWYRQDPGLGLRLIYFSYDVKMKEKGDIPEGYSVSREKKERFSLILESASTNQTSMYLCASSPLLRVTGANVLTFGAGSRLTVL.

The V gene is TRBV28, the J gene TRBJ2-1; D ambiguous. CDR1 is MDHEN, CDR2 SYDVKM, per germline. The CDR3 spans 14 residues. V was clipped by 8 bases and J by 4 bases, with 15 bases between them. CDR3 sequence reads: CASSPPRIYNEQFF. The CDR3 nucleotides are TGTGCCAGCTCCCCCCCGAGGATATACAATGAGCAGTTCTTC.

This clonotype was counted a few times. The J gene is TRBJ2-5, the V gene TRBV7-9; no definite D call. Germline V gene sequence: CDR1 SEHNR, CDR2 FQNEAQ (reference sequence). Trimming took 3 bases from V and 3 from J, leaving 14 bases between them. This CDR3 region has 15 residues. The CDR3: CASSFPLAREETQYF. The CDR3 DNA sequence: TGTGCCAGCAGCTTCCCTTTAGCCAGAGAAGAGACCCAGTACTTC.

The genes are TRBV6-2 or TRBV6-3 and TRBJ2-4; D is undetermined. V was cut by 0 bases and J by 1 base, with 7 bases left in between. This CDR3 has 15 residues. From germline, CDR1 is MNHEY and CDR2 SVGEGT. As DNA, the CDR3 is TGTGCCAGCAGTTACTCGAGCAGGGCCAAAAACATTCAGTACTTC. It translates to CASSYSSRAKNIQYF.

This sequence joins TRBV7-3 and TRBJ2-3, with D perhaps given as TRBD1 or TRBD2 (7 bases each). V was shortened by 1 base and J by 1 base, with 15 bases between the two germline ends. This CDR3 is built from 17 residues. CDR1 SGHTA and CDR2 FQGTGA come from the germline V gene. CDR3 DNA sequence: TGTGCCAGCAGCTTAAGGGGGGGAGGGGGCGGCACAGATACGCAGTATTTT. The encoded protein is CASSLRGGGGGTDTQYF.

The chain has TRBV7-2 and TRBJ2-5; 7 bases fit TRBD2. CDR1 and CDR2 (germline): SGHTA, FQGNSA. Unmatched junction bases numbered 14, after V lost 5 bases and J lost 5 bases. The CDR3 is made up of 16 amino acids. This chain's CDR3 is CASSPVGGFMEETQYF. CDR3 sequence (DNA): TGTGCCAGCAGCCCCGTCGGGGGGTTCATGGAGGAGACCCAGTACTTC.

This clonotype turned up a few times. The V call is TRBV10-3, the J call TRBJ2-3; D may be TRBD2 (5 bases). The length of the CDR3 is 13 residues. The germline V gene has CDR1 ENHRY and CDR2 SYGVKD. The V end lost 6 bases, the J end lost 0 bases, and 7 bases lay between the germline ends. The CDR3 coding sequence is TGTGCCATCAGCTGGACTAGCACAGATACGCAGTATTTT. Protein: CAISWTSTDTQYF.

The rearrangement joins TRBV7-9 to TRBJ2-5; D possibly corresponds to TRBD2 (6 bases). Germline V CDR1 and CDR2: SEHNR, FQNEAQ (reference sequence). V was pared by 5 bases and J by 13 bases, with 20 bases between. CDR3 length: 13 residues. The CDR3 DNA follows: TGTGCCAGCAGCCCAGGGACTCATAACCTCGCGTACTTC. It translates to CASSPGTHNLAYF.

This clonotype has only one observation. CDR3 sequence (DNA): TGTGCCAGCACCTTAACCAGGGTCTCCTACAATGAGCAGTTCTTC. This sequence encodes CASTLTRVSYNEQFF. The gene calls are TRBV5-6 and TRBJ2-1; the D gene is possibly TRBD1 (5 bases). CDR1 SGHDT and CDR2 YYEEEE come from the germline V gene. V was trimmed by 6 bases and J by 0 bases, leaving 13 bases between them. The CDR3 totals 15 residues.

CDR3 amino acids: CSARDPGLAGRGNDHEQFF. CDR3 nucleotide sequence: TGCAGTGCTAGAGACCCGGGACTAGCGGGGAGAGGGAATGATCATGAGCAGTTCTTC. The chain joins TRBV20-1 to TRBJ2-1; TRBD2 matches at 13 bases. The CDR3 has 19 residues. Per the germline V gene, CDR1 is DFQATT and CDR2 is SNEGSKA (reference sequence). Unmatched junction bases numbered 16, after V lost 0 bases and J lost 8 bases.

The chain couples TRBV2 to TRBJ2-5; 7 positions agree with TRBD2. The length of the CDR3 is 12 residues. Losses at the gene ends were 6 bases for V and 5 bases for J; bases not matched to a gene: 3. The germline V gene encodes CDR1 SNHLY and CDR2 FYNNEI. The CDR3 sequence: CASRPAGETQYF. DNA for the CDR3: TGTGCCAGCAGGCCAGCGGGGGAGACCCAGTACTTC.

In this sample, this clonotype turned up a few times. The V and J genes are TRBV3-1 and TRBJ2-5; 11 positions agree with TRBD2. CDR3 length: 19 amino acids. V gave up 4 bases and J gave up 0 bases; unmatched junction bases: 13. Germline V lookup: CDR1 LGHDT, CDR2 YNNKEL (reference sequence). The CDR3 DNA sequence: TGTGCCAGCAGCCCTAGCGGGGGGCCCTCGCCCTCGTACCAAGAGACCCAGTACTTC. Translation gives CASSPSGGPSPSYQETQYF.

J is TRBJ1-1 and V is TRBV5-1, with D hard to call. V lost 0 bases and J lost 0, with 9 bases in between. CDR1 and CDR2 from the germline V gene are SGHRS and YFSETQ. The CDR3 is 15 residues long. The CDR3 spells CASSLVGIMNTEAFF. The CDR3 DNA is TGCGCCAGCAGCTTGGTTGGAATCATGAACACTGAAGCTTTCTTT.

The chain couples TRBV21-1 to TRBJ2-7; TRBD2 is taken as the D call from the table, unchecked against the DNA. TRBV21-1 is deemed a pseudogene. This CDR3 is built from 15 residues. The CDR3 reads CASSKGGLGSYEQYF. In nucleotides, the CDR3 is TGTGCCAGCAGCAAAGGCGGGTTAGGCTCCTACGAGCAGTACTTC.

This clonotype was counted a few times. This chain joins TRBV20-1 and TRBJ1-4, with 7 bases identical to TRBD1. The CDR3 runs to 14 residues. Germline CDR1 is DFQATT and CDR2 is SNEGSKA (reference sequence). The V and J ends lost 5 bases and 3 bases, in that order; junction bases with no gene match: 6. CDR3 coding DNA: TGCAGTGCTCAACAGGGGTCGGCTAATGAAAAACTGTTTTTT. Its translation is CSAQQGSANEKLFF.